These 9 T cell receptor beta chains share one sample of origin, sequenced in a study of neoadjuvant anti-PD-1 for oral cavity cancer. Sequenced by immunoSEQ multiplex PCR; TCRdb stores in-frame clones only, minus some. The sample includes around 5,000 clones, 55% to 70% seen only once; the top ten take 6.5% to 9%. This material consisted of tumor tissue, taken before nivolumab (anti-PD-1) treatment. The receptors shown here come from a person aged 35-79 years with oral cavity squamous cell carcinoma.

The V and J genes are TRBV9 and TRBJ2-3; 7 positions agree with TRBD2. Trimming removed 4 bases from V and 6 bases from J; junction bases left unmatched: 8. The CDR3 is 14 amino acids. Germline V gene lookup returns CDR1 SGDLS and CDR2 YYNGEE. CDR3 in DNA: TGTGCCAGCAGCCCATGGGGGGGAGGTGATACGCAGTATTTT. Its translation: CASSPWGGGDTQYF. Filled out from reference TRBV9 and TRBJ2-3, the complete variable domain reads DSGVTQTPKHLITATGQRVTLRCSPRSGDLSVYWYQQSLDQGLQFLIQYYNGEERAKGNILERFSAQQFPDLHSELNLSSLELGDSALYFCASSPWGGGDTQYFGPGTRLTVL.

The chain joins TRBV15 to TRBJ1-1; D unclear. CDR1 LNHNV and CDR2 YYDKDF come from the germline V gene (reference sequence). This CDR3 has 15 amino acids. V lost 4 bases, J lost 0 bases, and 12 bases lay in between. The CDR3 sequence is CATSNRFLMNTEAFF. In nucleotides, the CDR3 is TGTGCCACCAGCAACCGATTCCTCATGAACACTGAAGCTTTCTTT. Variable domain in full (rest from reference TRBV15 and TRBJ1-1): DAMVIQNPRYQVTQFGKPVTLSCSQTLNHNVMYWYQQKSSQAPKLLFHYYDKDFNNEADTPDNFQSRRPNTSFCFLDIRSPGLGDTAMYLCATSNRFLMNTEAFFGQGTRLTVV.

There are a few counts of this clone. The rearrangement links TRBV7-8 to TRBJ2-7; no clear D. This CDR3 region has 14 residues. In germline, CDR1 is SGHVS, CDR2 FQNEAQ. Trimming stripped 1 base from V and 6 bases from J, with 13 bases between. The CDR3 spells CASSLGSWVREQYF. Written as DNA, the CDR3 is TGTGCCAGCAGCTTAGGATCGTGGGTCCGCGAGCAGTACTTC.

V usage is TRBV2 and J usage is TRBJ1-2, with D tentatively TRBD1 (6 bases). V lost 7 bases and J lost 2, with 14 bases in between. Per germline, CDR1 SNHLY and CDR2 FYNNEI. This CDR3 is built from 14 residues. The CDR3 protein is CASTEGGANYGYTF. The CDR3 DNA reads as TGTGCCAGCACCGAAGGGGGGGCAAACTATGGCTACACCTTC.

This chain connects TRBV28 to TRBJ1-1; tentative D call: TRBD1 (5 bases). This CDR3 has 12 residues. V was shortened by 7 bases and J by 11 bases, with 17 bases between the two germline ends. Germline V gene data show CDR1 as MDHEN and CDR2 as SYDVKM. The CDR3 protein is CASTGQYEEAFF. The DNA of the CDR3 is TGTGCCAGCACCGGACAATATGAGGAGGCTTTCTTT.

This clone was found a few times. V is TRBV7-8 and J is TRBJ1-2, with TRBD1 matching 9 bases. V was pared by 5 bases and J by 6 bases, with 7 bases of the junction left unmatched. The V gene's germline CDR1 is SGHVS and CDR2 FQNEAQ. The CDR3 extends over 14 amino acids. The CDR3 nucleotides are TGTGCCAGCAGCCGGGACAGGGCCAAGGATGGCTACACCTTC. This encodes CASSRDRAKDGYTF.

The chain employs TRBV10-2 and TRBJ2-1; 8 nucleotides agree with TRBD2. The germline V gene encodes CDR1 WSHSY and CDR2 SAAADI. The V segment lost 8 bases and the J segment 7 bases; nucleotides outside the gene matches: 16. This CDR3 region has 16 residues. In nucleotides, the CDR3 is TGCGCCAGCGGCCCCCTGTCGGGGGGGCGTTTTAATGAGCAGTTCTTC. Translation gives CASGPLSGGRFNEQFF.

V is TRBV12-5 and J is TRBJ1-3; D may be TRBD1 (5 bases). There are 15 residues in the CDR3. Trimming removed 4 bases at V and 0 bases at J, with 10 bases between. Germline CDR1 LGHNT, CDR2 FRNRAP. This chain's CDR3 is CASGSGTGSGNTIYF. CDR3 sequence (DNA): TGTGCTAGTGGTTCCGGGACGGGCTCTGGAAACACCATATATTTT.

The chain has TRBV28 and TRBJ1-5; possibly TRBD1 for D (5 bases). The CDR3 has 15 residues. CDR1 is MDHEN, CDR2 SYDVKM, per germline. The V end lost 5 bases, the J end lost 1 base, and 12 bases lay between the germline ends. The CDR3 region is CASSLHAGSNQPQHF. The CDR3 DNA sequence: TGTGCCAGCAGTCTTCACGCAGGGAGCAATCAGCCCCAGCATTTT.